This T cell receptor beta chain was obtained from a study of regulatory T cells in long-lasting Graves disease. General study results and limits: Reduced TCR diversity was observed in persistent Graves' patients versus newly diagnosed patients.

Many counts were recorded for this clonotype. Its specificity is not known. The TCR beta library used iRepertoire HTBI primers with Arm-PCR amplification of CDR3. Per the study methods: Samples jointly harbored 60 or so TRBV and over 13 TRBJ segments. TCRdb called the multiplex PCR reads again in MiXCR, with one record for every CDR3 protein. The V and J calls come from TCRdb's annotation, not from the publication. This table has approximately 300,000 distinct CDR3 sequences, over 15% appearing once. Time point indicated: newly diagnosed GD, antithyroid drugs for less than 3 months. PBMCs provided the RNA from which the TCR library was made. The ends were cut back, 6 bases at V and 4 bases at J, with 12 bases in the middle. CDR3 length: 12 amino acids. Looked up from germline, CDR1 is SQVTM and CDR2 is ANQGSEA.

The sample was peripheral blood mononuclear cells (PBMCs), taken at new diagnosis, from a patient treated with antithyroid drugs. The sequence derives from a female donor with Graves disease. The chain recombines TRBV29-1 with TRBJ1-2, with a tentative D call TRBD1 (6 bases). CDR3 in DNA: TGCAGCGTGTCACAGGGAAGCTATGGCTACACCTTC. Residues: CSVSQGSYGYTF.